The 27 T cell receptor beta chains below come from one sample, sequenced in a study of monozygotic twins with inflammatory bowel disease. Following a re-call of the 5' RACE reads, TCRdb has one entry per CDR3 protein and lacks DNA. The table gives 93,000 or so distinct CDR3 sequences; the top ten clones make up approximately 2% of it. Sequencing used blood. These receptors came from a human donor with ulcerative colitis or Crohn's disease, or a healthy co-twin of an affected twin (not recorded which).

The chain employs TRBV7-9 and TRBJ2-3. The CDR3 length is 12 residues. Germline values: CDR1 SEHNR, CDR2 FQNEAQ (reference sequence). The CDR3 region is CASSFYPDTQYF.

The chain carries TRBV29-1 and TRBJ2-7; lacking DNA, the TRBD1 call made by TCRdb goes unchecked. This CDR3 spans 14 amino acids. Germline loops: CDR1 SQVTM, CDR2 ANQGSEA. CDR3 protein: CSVEVAAGGTEQYF.

The V call is TRBV7-2, the J call TRBJ2-2; TCRdb indicates TRBD2, and absent DNA this call remains unverified. This CDR3 spans 14 amino acids. Per the germline V gene, CDR1 is SGHTA and CDR2 is FQGNSA. CDR3 amino acids: CASSLSRGTGELFF.

The V and J genes are TRBV7-9 and TRBJ2-2; TCRdb outputs TRBD1, but without DNA this stays unchecked. Germline CDR1 reads SEHNR; CDR2 reads FQNEAQ (reference sequence). The CDR3 contains 15 residues. This chain's CDR3 is CASSLMTGRPGELFF. Together with reference TRBV7-9 and TRBJ2-2, the CDR3 gives the full variable domain: DTGVSQNPRHKITKRGQNVTFRCDPISEHNRLYWYRQTLGQGPEFLTYFQNEAQLEKSRLLSDRFSAERPKGSFSTLEIQRTEQGDSAMYLCASSLMTGRPGELFFGEGSRLTVL.

The chain employs TRBV24-1 and TRBJ2-3; as DNA is missing, the TRBD2 call by TCRdb cannot be tested. Germline-derived CDR1 and CDR2 are KGHDR and SFDVKD. The CDR3 covers 15 residues. This CDR3 is CATSPSSRITDTQYF.

The chain is built from TRBV5-1 and TRBJ2-5; as DNA is missing, the TRBD2 call by TCRdb cannot be tested. Germline V gene sequence: CDR1 SGHRS, CDR2 YFSETQ. CDR3 size: 15 residues. This CDR3 reads CASSGGLPPEGTQYF.

V usage is TRBV5-1 and J usage is TRBJ2-7; checking the TCRdb D call of TRBD2 is not possible without DNA. This CDR3 has 15 amino acids. Germline CDR1 and CDR2: SGHRS and YFSETQ. The chain's CDR3 is CASSLGRGLAYEQYF.

The chain is built from TRBV7-9 and TRBJ1-6; TCRdb lists TRBD1, though no DNA is available to test this call. Germline-derived CDR1 and CDR2 are SEHNR and FQNEAQ (reference sequence). The CDR3 runs to 15 residues. CDR3 sequence reads: CASSRRDRSKSPLHF. Variable domain in full (rest from reference TRBV7-9 and TRBJ1-6): DTGVSQNPRHKITKRGQNVTFRCDPISEHNRLYWYRQTLGQGPEFLTYFQNEAQLEKSRLLSDRFSAERPKGSFSTLEIQRTEQGDSAMYLCASSRRDRSKSPLHFGNGTRLTVT.

V is TRBV6-5 and J is TRBJ2-6. The CDR3 sequence is 16 residues long. Germline values: CDR1 MNHEY, CDR2 SVGAGI. The CDR3 loop is CASSYSTATGANVLTF.

The chain uses TRBV12-3 or TRBV12-4 and TRBJ1-5; the TRBD1 assignment by TCRdb is unverifiable without DNA. The CDR3 totals 14 residues. The CDR3: CASTPGQINQPQHF.

The V call is TRBV27, the J call TRBJ2-2; TCRdb designates TRBD2, a call that cannot be tested without DNA. Per germline, CDR1 MNHEY and CDR2 SMNVEV (reference sequence). The CDR3 spans 16 residues. The CDR3 loop reads CASSSSGRASHGELFF.

The J gene is TRBJ2-7, the V gene TRBV6-1. The CDR3 loop spans 11 amino acids. Germline loops: CDR1 MNHNS, CDR2 SASEGT. The CDR3 reads CASTGHHEQYF.

J is TRBJ1-1 and V is TRBV19; with no DNA, the TCRdb D assignment of TRBD1 cannot be verified. Germline CDR1 is LNHDA and CDR2 is SQIVND (reference sequence). This CDR3 has 15 residues. The CDR3 spells CASSSGGKGNTEAFF.

The chain joins TRBV6-5 to TRBJ2-2. CDR3 length: 17 residues. The germline CDR1 and CDR2 sequences are MNHEY and SVGAGI. The CDR3 is CASSYSRQRQLTGELFF.

The chain has TRBV19 and TRBJ2-1; TCRdb's D call, TRBD1, is unchecked because there is no DNA. The length of the CDR3 is 15 residues. The germline V gene encodes CDR1 LNHDA and CDR2 SQIVND (reference sequence). The chain's CDR3 is CASSIEGPSYNEQFF.

V is TRBV6-2 or TRBV6-3 and J is TRBJ1-5. The CDR3 has 14 residues. CDR1 MNHEY and CDR2 SVGEGT come from the germline V gene. Here the CDR3 reads CASSYLDRSQPQHF.

This chain links TRBV29-1 with TRBJ2-1; TCRdb's D call, TRBD1, is unchecked because there is no DNA. Germline CDR1 is SQVTM and CDR2 is ANQGSEA. The CDR3 totals 14 residues. The CDR3 protein is CSASRDRVYNEQFF.

The V call is TRBV2, the J call TRBJ1-1. CDR1 is SNHLY, CDR2 FYNNEI, per germline. The CDR3 totals 13 residues. The CDR3 spells CASSEEGTTEAFF. The complete variable domain, with remaining parts taken from reference TRBV2 and TRBJ1-1, reads EPEVTQTPSHQVTQMGQEVILRCVPISNHLYFYWYRQILGQKVEFLVSFYNNEISEKSEIFDDQFSVERPDGSNFTLKIRSTKLEDSAMYFCASSEEGTTEAFFGQGTRLTVV.

The J gene is TRBJ2-1, the V gene TRBV7-7. The CDR3 spans 16 residues. Germline V gives CDR1 SSHAT, CDR2 FNYEAQ (reference sequence). The CDR3 spells CASSLSASPTYNEQFF.

V is TRBV3-1 and J is TRBJ2-2. The CDR3 sequence is 13 residues long. Germline V CDR1 and CDR2: LGHDT, YNNKEL (reference sequence). The CDR3 loop is CASSQLNTGELFF.

The rearrangement links TRBV5-1 to TRBJ1-5. Germline values: CDR1 SGHRS, CDR2 YFSETQ. This CDR3 spans 11 amino acids. The CDR3 here is CASSNPSPQHF.

The rearrangement uses TRBV7-9 and TRBJ1-1. The CDR3 runs to 13 residues. Germline V lookup: CDR1 SEHNR, CDR2 FQNEAQ (reference sequence). This chain's CDR3 is CASSLGSAPEAFF.

The V call is TRBV6-6, the J call TRBJ2-7; TCRdb proposes TRBD2, but this gene call is untestable without DNA. The CDR3 runs to 14 residues. The germline gives CDR1 MNHNY, CDR2 SVGAGI (reference sequence). The CDR3: CASSYLAGPTEQYF.

This chain uses TRBV5-4 with TRBJ2-1; TCRdb returns TRBD1, unconfirmable since there is no DNA. Germline-derived CDR1 and CDR2 are SGHNT and YYREEE (reference sequence). The CDR3 length is 15 residues. CDR3 in amino acids: CASSLGRGAVYEQFF.

The CDR3 loop reads CASSSRGHQPQHF. The chain joins TRBV6-5 to TRBJ1-5; TCRdb names TRBD1, which stays unverified in the absence of DNA. This CDR3 has 13 amino acids. From germline, CDR1 is MNHEY and CDR2 SVGAGI.

The gene calls are TRBV7-3 and TRBJ2-3. This CDR3 has 14 residues. Per germline, CDR1 SGHTA and CDR2 FQGTGA. CDR3 sequence: CASSPGHFSDTQYF.

The gene calls are TRBV10-3 and TRBJ2-7; TCRdb's D call of TRBD1 is untestable without DNA. From germline, CDR1 is ENHRY and CDR2 SYGVKD. This CDR3 is built from 18 residues. The CDR3 sequence is CAISEAPGQGFLSYEQYF.